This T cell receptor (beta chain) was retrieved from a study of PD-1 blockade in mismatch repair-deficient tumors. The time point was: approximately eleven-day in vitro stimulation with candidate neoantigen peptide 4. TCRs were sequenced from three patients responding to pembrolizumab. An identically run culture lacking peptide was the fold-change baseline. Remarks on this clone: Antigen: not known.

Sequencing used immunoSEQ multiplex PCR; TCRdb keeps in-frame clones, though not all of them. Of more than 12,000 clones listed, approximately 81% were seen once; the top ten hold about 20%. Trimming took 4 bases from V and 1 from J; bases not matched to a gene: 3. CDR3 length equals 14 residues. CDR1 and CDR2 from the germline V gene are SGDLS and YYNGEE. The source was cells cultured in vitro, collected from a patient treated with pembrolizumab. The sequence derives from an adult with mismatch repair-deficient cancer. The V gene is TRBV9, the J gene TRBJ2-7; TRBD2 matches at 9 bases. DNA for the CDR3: TGTGCCAGCAGCACGGGACTAGCATCCTACGAGCAGTACTTC. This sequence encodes CASSTGLASYEQYF.